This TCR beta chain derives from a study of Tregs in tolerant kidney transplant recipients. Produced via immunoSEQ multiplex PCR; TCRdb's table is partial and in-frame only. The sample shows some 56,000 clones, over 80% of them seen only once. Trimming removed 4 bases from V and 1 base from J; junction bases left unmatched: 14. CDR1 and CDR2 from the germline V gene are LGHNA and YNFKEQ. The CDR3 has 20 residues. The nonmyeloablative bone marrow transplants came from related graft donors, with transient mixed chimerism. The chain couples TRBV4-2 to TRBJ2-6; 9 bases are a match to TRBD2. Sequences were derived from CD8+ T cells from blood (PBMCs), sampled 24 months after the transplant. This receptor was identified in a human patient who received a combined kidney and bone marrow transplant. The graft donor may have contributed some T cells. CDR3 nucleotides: TGTGCCAGCAGCCCCGGAGCCCAGGGACTAGCTATATCTGGGGCCAACGTCCTGACTTTC. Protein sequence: CASSPGAQGLAISGANVLTF.